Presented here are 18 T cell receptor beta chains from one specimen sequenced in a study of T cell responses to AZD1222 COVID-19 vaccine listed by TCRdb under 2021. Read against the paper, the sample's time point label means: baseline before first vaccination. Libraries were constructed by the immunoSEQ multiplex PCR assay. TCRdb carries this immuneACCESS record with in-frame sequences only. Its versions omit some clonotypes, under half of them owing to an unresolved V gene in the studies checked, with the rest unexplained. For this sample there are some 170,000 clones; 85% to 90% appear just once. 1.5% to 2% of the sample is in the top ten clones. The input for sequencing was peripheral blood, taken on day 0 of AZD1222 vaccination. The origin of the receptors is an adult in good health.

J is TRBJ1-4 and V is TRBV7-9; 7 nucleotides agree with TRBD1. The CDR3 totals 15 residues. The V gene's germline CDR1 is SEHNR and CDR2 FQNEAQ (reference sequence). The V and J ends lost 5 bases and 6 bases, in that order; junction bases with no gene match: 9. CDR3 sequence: CASSLEGAKDEKLFF. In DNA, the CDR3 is TGTGCCAGCAGCCTGGAGGGGGCAAAGGATGAAAAACTGTTTTTT.

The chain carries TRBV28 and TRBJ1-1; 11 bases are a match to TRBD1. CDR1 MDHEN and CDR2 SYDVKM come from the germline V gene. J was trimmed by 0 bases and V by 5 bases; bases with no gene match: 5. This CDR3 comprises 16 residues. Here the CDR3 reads CASSRDRGGMNTEAFF. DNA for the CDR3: TGTGCCAGCAGTCGGGACAGGGGGGGGATGAACACTGAAGCTTTCTTT.

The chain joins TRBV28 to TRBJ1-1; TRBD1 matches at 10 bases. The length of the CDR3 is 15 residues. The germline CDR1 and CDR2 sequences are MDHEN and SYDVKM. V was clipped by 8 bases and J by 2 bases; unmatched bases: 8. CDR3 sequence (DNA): TGTGCCAGCCACAGACAGGGGGCGGGAAACACTGAAGCTTTCTTT. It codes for CASHRQGAGNTEAFF.

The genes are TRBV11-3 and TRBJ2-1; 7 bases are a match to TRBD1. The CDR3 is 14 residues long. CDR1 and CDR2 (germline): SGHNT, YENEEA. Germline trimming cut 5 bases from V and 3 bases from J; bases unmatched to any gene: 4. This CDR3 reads CASSLRDSYNEQFF. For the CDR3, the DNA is TGTGCCAGCAGCCTCCGGGACAGCTACAATGAGCAGTTCTTC.

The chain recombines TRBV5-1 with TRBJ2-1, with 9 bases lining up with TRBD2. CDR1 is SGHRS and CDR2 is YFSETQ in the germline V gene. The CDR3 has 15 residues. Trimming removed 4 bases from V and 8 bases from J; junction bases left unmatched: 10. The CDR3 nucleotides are TGCGCCAGCAGCCCCGGGACTAGCAACTGGTATGAGCAGTTCTTC. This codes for CASSPGTSNWYEQFF. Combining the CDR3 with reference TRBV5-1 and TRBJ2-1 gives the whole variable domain KAGVTQTPRYLIKTRGQQVTLSCSPISGHRSVSWYQQTPGQGLQFLFEYFSETQRNKGNFPGRFSGRQFSNSRSEMNVSTLELGDSALYLCASSPGTSNWYEQFFGPGTRLTVL.

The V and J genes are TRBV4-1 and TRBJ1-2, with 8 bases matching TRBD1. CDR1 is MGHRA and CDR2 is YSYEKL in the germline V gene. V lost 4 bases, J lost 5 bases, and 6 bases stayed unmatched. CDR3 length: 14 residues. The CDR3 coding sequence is TGCGCCAGCAGCCTCGGACAGGGCCTTTATGGCTACACCTTC. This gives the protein CASSLGQGLYGYTF.

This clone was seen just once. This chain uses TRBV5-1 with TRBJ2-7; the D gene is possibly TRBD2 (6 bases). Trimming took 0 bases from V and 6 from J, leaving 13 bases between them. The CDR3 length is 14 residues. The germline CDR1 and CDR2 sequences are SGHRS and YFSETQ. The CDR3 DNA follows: TGCGCCAGCAGCTTGGAGGAGGGTGGGGGCGAGCAGTACTTC. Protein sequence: CASSLEEGGGEQYF.

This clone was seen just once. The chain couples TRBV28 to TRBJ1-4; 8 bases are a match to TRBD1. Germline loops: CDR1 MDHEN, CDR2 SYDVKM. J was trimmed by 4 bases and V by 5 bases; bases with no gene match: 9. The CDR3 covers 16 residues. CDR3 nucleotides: TGTGCCAGCAGTGCTAACCAGGGGGCTGGTAATGAAAAACTGTTTTTT. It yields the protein CASSANQGAGNEKLFF.

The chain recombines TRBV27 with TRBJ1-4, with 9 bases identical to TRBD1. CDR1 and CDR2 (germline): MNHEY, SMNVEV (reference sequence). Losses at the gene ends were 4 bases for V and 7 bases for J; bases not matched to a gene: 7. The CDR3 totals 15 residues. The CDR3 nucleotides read TGTGCCAGCAGTTCTACAGGGGGCGGTGGTGAAAAACTGTTTTTT. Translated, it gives CASSSTGGGGEKLFF.

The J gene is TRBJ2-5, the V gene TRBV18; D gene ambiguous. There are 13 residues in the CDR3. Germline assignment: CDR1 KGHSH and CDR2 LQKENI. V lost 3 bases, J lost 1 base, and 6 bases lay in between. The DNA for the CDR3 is TGTGCCAGCTCACCCCTTGCCCAAGAGACCCAGTACTTC. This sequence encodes CASSPLAQETQYF.

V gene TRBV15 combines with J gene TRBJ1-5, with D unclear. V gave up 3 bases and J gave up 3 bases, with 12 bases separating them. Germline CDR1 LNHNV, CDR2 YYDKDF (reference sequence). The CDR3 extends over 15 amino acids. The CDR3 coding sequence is TGTGCCACCAGCAGGGCGCCCGGGGACAATCAGCCCCAGCATTTT. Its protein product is CATSRAPGDNQPQHF.

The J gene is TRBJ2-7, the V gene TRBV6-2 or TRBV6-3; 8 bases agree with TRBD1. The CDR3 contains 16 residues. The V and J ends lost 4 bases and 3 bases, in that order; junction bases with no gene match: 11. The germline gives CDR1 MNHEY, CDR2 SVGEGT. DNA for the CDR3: TGTGCCAGCAGTTCGGCAGGGGGCGCGTTCAGCTACGAGCAGTACTTC. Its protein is CASSSAGGAFSYEQYF.

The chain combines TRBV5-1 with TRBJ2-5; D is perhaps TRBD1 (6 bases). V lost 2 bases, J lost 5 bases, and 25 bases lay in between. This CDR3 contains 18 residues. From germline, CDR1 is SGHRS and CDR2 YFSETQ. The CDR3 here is CASSLNNPGVLTGETQYF. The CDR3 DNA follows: TGCGCCAGCAGCTTAAACAACCCAGGGGTTTTAACTGGGGAGACCCAGTACTTC.

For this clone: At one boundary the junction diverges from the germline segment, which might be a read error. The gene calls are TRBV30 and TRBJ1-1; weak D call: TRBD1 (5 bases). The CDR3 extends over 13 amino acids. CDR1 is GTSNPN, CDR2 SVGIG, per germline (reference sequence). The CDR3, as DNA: TGTGCCTGGAAGGGACCCCCGAACGCTGAAGCTTTCTTT. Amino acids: CAWKGPPNAEAFF.

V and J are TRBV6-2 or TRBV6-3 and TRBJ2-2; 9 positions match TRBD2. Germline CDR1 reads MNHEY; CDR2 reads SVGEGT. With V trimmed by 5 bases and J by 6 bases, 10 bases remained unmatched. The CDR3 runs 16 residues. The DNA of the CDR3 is TGTGCCAGCAGTCCGTGGGGGACTAGCATGGCCGGGGAGCTGTTTTTT. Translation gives CASSPWGTSMAGELFF.

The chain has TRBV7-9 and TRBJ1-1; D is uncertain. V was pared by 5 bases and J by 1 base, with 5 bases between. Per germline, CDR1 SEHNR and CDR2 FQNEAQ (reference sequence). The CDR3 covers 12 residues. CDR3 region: CASSRENTEAFF. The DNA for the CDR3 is TGTGCCAGCAGCCGAGAGAACACTGAAGCTTTCTTT.

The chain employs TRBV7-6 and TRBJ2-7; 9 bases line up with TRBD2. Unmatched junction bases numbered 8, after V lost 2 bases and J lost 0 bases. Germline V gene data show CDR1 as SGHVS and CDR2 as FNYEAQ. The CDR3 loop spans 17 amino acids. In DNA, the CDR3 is TGTGCCAGCAGCTTATCCTCCGCGGGAGGGCCCTCCTACGAGCAGTACTTC. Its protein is CASSLSSAGGPSYEQYF.

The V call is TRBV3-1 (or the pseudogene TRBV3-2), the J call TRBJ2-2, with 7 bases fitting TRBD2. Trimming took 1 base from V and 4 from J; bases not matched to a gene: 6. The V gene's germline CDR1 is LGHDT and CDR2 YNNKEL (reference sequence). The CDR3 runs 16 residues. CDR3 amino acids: CASSQGRTRPTGELFF. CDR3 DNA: TGTGCCAGCAGCCAAGGCCGGACTAGGCCCACCGGGGAGCTGTTTTTT.